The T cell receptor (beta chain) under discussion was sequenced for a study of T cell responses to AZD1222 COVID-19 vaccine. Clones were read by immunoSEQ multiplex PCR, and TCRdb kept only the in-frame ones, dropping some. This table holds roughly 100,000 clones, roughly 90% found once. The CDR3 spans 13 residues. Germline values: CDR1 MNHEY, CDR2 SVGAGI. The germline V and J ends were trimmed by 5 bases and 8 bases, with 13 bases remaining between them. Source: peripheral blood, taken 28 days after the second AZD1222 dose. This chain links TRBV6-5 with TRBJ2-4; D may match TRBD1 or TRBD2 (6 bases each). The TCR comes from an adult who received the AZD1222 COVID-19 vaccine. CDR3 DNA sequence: TGTGCCAGCAGTAGGGGGGCCGGGGACATTCAGTACTTC. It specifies CASSRGAGDIQYF.